This is a list of T cell receptor beta chains from one sample in a study of shared clonotypes between healthy human individuals. Clones were read by immunoSEQ multiplex PCR, and TCRdb kept only the in-frame ones, dropping some. Here the sample spans around 2,000,000 clones, about 95% being singletons. The sequenced sample consisted of naive CD8+ T cells sorted from blood. These receptors all stem from a man aged 18-30 years in good health. Each CDR3 is given with its conserved first and last residue. A D gene is named only where the DNA matches it firmly. Clone size is given for some rows only: seen once, a few or many times, or a class if the clone is expanded.

D gene,clone size,J gene,V gene,CDR3 DNA,CDR3 protein
TRBD1,.,TRBJ1-2,TRBV5-4,TGTGCCAGCAGCCCGGGACAGGGACCGAGTGATGGCTACACCTTC,CASSPGQGPSDGYTF
.,.,TRBJ2-4,TRBV10-3,TGTGCCATCAGTGAGTCGCTCAAAAACATTCAGTACTTC,CAISESLKNIQYF
.,.,TRBJ1-6,TRBV5-1,TGCGCCAGCAGCTTGCCAGATTATAATTCACCCCTCCACTTT,CASSLPDYNSPLHF
.,.,TRBJ2-5,TRBV27,TGTGCCAGCAGCCCTTTGACAGTGCAAGAGACCCAGTACTTC,CASSPLTVQETQYF
.,.,TRBJ1-2,TRBV12-2,TGTGCAAGTCGCTTAGCCAAAGGGACAGGGGGTGCTGGCTACACCTTC,CASRLAKGTGGAGYTF
.,.,TRBJ1-1,TRBV19,TGTGCCAGTAATGAGAACACTGAAGCTTTCTTT,CASNENTEAFF
.,once,TRBJ1-1,TRBV11-2,TGTGCCAGCAGCTTAGAGGGGGCGGCCACTGAAGCTTTCTTT,CASSLEGAATEAFF
.,.,TRBJ2-3,TRBV9,TGTGCCAGCAGCGGGTTCCGGGGGACAGATACGCAGTATTTT,CASSGFRGTDTQYF
.,.,TRBJ2-7,TRBV7-9,TGTGCCAGCAGCTTTTCGGGGAACGAGCAGTACTTC,CASSFSGNEQYF
TRBD2,.,TRBJ2-1,TRBV13,TGTGCCAGCAGCACTCTAGCGGGAGTCCAGCGGAATGAGCAGTTCTTC,CASSTLAGVQRNEQFF
.,.,TRBJ1-1,TRBV10-3,TGTGCCATCAGTGAGTCGGTGGGTCGGACTGAAGCTTTCTTT,CAISESVGRTEAFF